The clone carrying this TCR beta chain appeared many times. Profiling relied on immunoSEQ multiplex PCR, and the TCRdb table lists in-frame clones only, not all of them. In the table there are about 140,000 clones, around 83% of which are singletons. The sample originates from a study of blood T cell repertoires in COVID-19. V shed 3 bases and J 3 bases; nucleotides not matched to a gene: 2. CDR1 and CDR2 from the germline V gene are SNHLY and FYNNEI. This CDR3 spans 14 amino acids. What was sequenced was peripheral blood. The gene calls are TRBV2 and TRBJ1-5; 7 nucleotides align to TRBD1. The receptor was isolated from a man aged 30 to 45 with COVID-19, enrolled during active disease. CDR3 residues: CASSDRGDNQPQHF. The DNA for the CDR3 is TGTGCCAGCAGTGACAGGGGGGACAATCAGCCCCAGCATTTT.